This paragraph reports one T cell receptor beta chain. This study enrolled people aged 18 to 89 from approximately 24 US geographic areas. Allocation to cohorts depended on clinical history reported by the participants. Per the study methods: Reference gene primers were amplified, and this amplification served to estimate nucleated cell counts. Data came from immunoSEQ multiplex PCR; TCRdb stores just in-frame clones and leaves some out. The DNA was the basis for D and trimming; V, J and clone size are from that table. The table shows 310,000 or so clones, with about 91% occurring only once. This entry is derived from a study of blood T cell repertoires in COVID-19. Study-level information: The samples span acute and convalescent COVID-19 from the United States, Italy and Spain.

CDR1 LNHDA and CDR2 SQIVND come from the germline V gene (reference sequence). V shed 2 bases and J 0 bases; nucleotides not matched to a gene: 4. This CDR3 contains 15 residues. The clonotype originates from a woman between 35 and 50 years old who had recovered from COVID-19. The sample consisted of PBMCs or T cells enriched from blood (not recorded which). The gene calls are TRBV19 and TRBJ2-7; 7 nucleotides line up with TRBD1. In nucleotides, the CDR3 is TGTGCCAGTAGTATAAGTGCAGGGGGCTCCTACGAGCAGTACTTC. Its translation is CASSISAGGSYEQYF.